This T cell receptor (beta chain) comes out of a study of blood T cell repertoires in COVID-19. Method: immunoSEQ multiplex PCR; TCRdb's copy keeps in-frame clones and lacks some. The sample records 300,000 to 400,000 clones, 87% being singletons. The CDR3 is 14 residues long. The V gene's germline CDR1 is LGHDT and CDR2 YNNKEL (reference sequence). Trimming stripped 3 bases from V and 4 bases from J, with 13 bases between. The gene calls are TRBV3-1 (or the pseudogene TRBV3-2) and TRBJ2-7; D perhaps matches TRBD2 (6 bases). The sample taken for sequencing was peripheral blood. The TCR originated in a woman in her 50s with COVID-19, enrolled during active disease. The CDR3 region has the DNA TGTGCCAGCAGCCAGGGGAGGCCGGGGTACGAGCAGTACTTC. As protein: CASSQGRPGYEQYF.